Listed below are T cell receptor beta chains from one sample, sequenced in a study of T cells expressing NK-cell markers. TCRdb re-called the 5' RACE reads; one entry per CDR3 protein, DNA not given. Reported are almost 450,000 distinct CDR3 sequences; the ten largest clones contain 6% to 9.5%. The sequenced sample was blood T cells: a sorted CD56 or NKG2C T cell subset, CD4+ or CD8+ T cells, or bulk PBMC T cells (not recorded which). These receptors came from a woman aged 18 to 75 in good health. Each CDR3 is given with its conserved first and last residue. Each record gives: CDR3 protein, V gene, J gene.

CASSYPYLDEQFF	TRBV6-6	TRBJ2-1
CASSEGARDTQYF	TRBV10-1	TRBJ2-3
CASSLGGNYEQYF	TRBV12-3/TRBV12-4	TRBJ2-7
CASSYGERERADTQYF	TRBV4-3	TRBJ2-3
CASSQTTSGGANRGNGELFF	TRBV5-1	TRBJ2-2
CASSSRWVPYNEQFF	TRBV27	TRBJ2-1
CSAGQDYSNQPQHF	TRBV20-1	TRBJ1-5
CASGRLAGASDTQYF	TRBV9	TRBJ2-3
CASSFSPGLNTEAFF	TRBV27	TRBJ1-1
CSARIAGTSTDTQYF	TRBV20-1	TRBJ2-3
CAISYGTSGGHTDTQYF	TRBV10-3	TRBJ2-3
CSAQLGNTIYF	TRBV29-1	TRBJ1-3
CASSYRDREFPDTQYF	TRBV7-9	TRBJ2-3
CSAETGSTDTQYF	TRBV20-1	TRBJ2-3
CASSLTGRATDTQYF	TRBV5-6	TRBJ2-3
CASALARASGSSETQYF	TRBV12-5	TRBJ2-5
CASSPAGTDNNEQFF	TRBV23-1	TRBJ2-1
CASRESRGGYTDTQYF	TRBV12-3/TRBV12-4	TRBJ2-3
CASRGAGSSYEQYF	TRBV6-2/TRBV6-3	TRBJ2-7
CASSLAGAAYEQYF	TRBV7-9	TRBJ2-7
CASSLVSSGRSPRGHNEQFF	TRBV5-6	TRBJ2-1
CASSQDPTGDTQYF	TRBV4-2	TRBJ2-3
CASKVSMNTEAFF	TRBV12-3/TRBV12-4	TRBJ1-1
CASSQARTAHGYTF	TRBV4-3	TRBJ1-2
CASSEAASGGQETQYF	TRBV2	TRBJ2-5
CASSEVYSNQPQHF	TRBV23-1	TRBJ1-5
CASSQSAGTSGLALGQYF	TRBV16	TRBJ2-7
CSVDGGDRQPFF	TRBV29-1	TRBJ1-1
CASSYGGGGIQETQYF	TRBV6-5	TRBJ2-5
CASSSIKGTGPGNQPQHF	TRBV6-5	TRBJ1-5
CASSPGAATDTQYF	TRBV18	TRBJ2-3
CSVVPWGEGTEAFF	TRBV29-1	TRBJ1-1
CASSLRSVRGSYGYTF	TRBV5-6	TRBJ1-2
CASSLLGTGATGELFF	TRBV5-6	TRBJ2-2
CASSLLHLSTDTQYF	TRBV5-6	TRBJ2-3
CAISPRDSGDTQYF	TRBV10-3	TRBJ2-3
CASSLAPSRGNTEAFF	TRBV5-1	TRBJ1-1
CASSLERGQNTGELFF	TRBV5-4	TRBJ2-2